These 27 T cell receptor beta chains were sequenced from one sample in a study of persistence of HIV-infected CD4 T cells. This was the immunoSEQ version 4 assay in survey mode. Data came from immunoSEQ multiplex PCR; TCRdb stores just in-frame clones and leaves some out. Of 40,000 to 60,000 clones listed, 70% to 90% are singletons. What these receptors recognize is not known. Nonspecific anti-CD3/anti-CD28 bead stimulation represents the broad CD4+ T cell repertoire. Responding CD4+ T cells were sorted by upregulation of both CD40 ligand and CD69. This sample comprised CD4+ T cells sorted from PBMCs after approximately 19-hour stimulation, obtained from a patient who received antiretroviral therapy. These receptors originate from an adult woman with HIV who was CMV-seropositive.

The chain combines TRBV6-4 with TRBJ2-1, with 10 nucleotides matching TRBD2. V lost 5 bases and J lost 7; bases outside the gene matches: 5. This CDR3 has 14 amino acids. Germline CDR1 and CDR2: MRHNA and SNTAGT. CDR3 residues: CASSPSGSYNEQFF. CDR3 in DNA: TGTGCCAGCAGTCCTAGCGGGAGTTATAATGAGCAGTTCTTC.

CDR3 nucleotide sequence: TGTGCCAGCAGTCTCCGACAGGGTATCCATCAGCCCCAGCATTTT. Encoded protein: CASSLRQGIHQPQHF. The chain links TRBV27 to TRBJ1-5; TRBD1 matches 7 bases. The CDR3 sequence is 15 residues long. Looked up from germline, CDR1 is MNHEY and CDR2 is SMNVEV (reference sequence). Trimming at V came to 5 bases and at J to 5 bases, leaving 9 bases not matched to a gene.

This chain connects TRBV7-8 to TRBJ1-6; 10 nucleotides agree with TRBD1. The CDR3 consists of 18 residues. J gave up 0 bases and V 2 bases, and 4 bases lay outside the gene matches. The germline gives CDR1 SGHVS, CDR2 FQNEAQ. This CDR3 is CASSLRQGASSYNSPLHF. The CDR3 DNA reads as TGTGCCAGCAGCTTACGACAGGGGGCAAGCTCCTATAATTCACCCCTCCACTTT.

This chain connects TRBV11-3 to TRBJ1-2, with TRBD1 identical over 9 bases. Germline loops: CDR1 SGHNT, CDR2 YENEEA. The trim removed 5 bases at V and 5 bases at J, leaving 9 bases unmatched. The CDR3 is 15 amino acids. The CDR3 protein is CASSPRGQGLYGYTF. DNA of the CDR3: TGTGCCAGCAGCCCAAGGGGACAGGGTTTGTATGGCTACACCTTC.

The chain employs TRBV18 and TRBJ1-1; D is ambiguous. The V end lost 3 bases, the J end lost 1 base, and 6 bases lay between the germline ends. The CDR3 sequence is 13 residues long. In germline, CDR1 is KGHSH, CDR2 LQKENI. CDR3 residues: CASSPQPNTEAFF. CDR3 sequence (DNA): TGTGCCAGCTCACCCCAACCGAACACTGAAGCTTTCTTT.

This sequence joins TRBV19 and TRBJ1-2; no clear D gene. V lost 3 bases, J lost 0 bases, and 14 bases lay in between. The length of the CDR3 is 16 residues. Per the germline V gene, CDR1 is LNHDA and CDR2 is SQIVND (reference sequence). Here the CDR3 reads CASSILAATSNYGYTF. The CDR3 nucleotides are TGTGCCAGTAGTATTCTGGCAGCCACATCTAACTATGGCTACACCTTC.

The CDR3 here is CASHQRGGASYEQYF. The CDR3 nucleotides read TGTGCCAGCCATCAGCGTGGGGGGGCCTCCTACGAGCAGTACTTC. The chain recombines TRBV28 with TRBJ2-7; tentative D call: TRBD2 (7 bases). The V end was cut by 8 bases, the J end by 0 bases, with 17 bases between. The CDR3 totals 15 residues. Germline V gives CDR1 MDHEN, CDR2 SYDVKM.

The chain has TRBV9 and TRBJ1-5; 9 bases agree with TRBD1. The ends lost 4 bases at V and 4 bases at J; junction bases unmatched: 6. CDR3 size: 15 residues. Germline-derived CDR1 and CDR2 are SGDLS and YYNGEE. The CDR3 reads CASSFGTGLNQPQHF. The CDR3 coding sequence is TGTGCCAGCAGCTTTGGGACAGGGCTAAATCAGCCCCAGCATTTT.

The chain combines TRBV7-2 with TRBJ2-3; D gene ambiguous. V was cut by 5 bases and J by 11 bases, with 11 bases left in between. The CDR3 is 11 amino acids. Germline values: CDR1 SGHTA, CDR2 FQGNSA. The CDR3 loop is CASSPARGQYF. The DNA of the CDR3 is TGTGCCAGCAGCCCCGCACGCGGGCAGTATTTT.

The chain recombines TRBV28 with TRBJ1-2, with a tentative D call TRBD1 (5 bases). This CDR3 has 14 residues. Trimming pared 5 bases from V and 6 bases from J, leaving 16 bases between. CDR1 and CDR2 from the germline V gene are MDHEN and SYDVKM. The CDR3 is CASSLLRQKNGYTF. CDR3 sequence (DNA): TGTGCCAGCAGTCTACTAAGACAGAAGAATGGCTACACCTTC.

The chain joins TRBV28 to TRBJ1-1, with D uncertain. The CDR3 length is 15 residues. Trimming left V 4 bases short and J 0 bases short, with 12 bases between. Looked up from germline, CDR1 is MDHEN and CDR2 is SYDVKM. The CDR3 spells CASSSAAGMNTEAFF. In DNA, the CDR3 is TGTGCCAGCAGTTCGGCAGCTGGAATGAACACTGAAGCTTTCTTT. The complete variable domain, with remaining parts taken from reference TRBV28 and TRBJ1-1, reads DVKVTQSSRYLVKRTGEKVFLECVQDMDHENMFWYRQDPGLGLRLIYFSYDVKMKEKGDIPEGYSVSREKKERFSLILESASTNQTSMYLCASSSAAGMNTEAFFGQGTRLTVV.

The gene calls are TRBV5-4 and TRBJ1-4, with 9 bases aligning to TRBD1. The CDR3 sequence is 16 residues long. Germline CDR1 and CDR2: SGHNT and YYREEE (reference sequence). V shed 4 bases and J 0 bases; nucleotides not matched to a gene: 4. CDR3 bases: TGTGCCAGCAGCCTAGACAGGGGGACAACTAATGAAAAACTGTTTTTT. Residues: CASSLDRGTTNEKLFF.

This clone was picked up one time. The J gene is TRBJ2-3, the V gene TRBV19; D remains ambiguous. Germline-derived CDR1 and CDR2 are LNHDA and SQIVND (reference sequence). The CDR3 has 16 amino acids. Trimming took 1 base from V and 3 from J, leaving 14 bases between them. The CDR3 loop is CASSIGAVLGTDTQYF. The CDR3 nucleotides read TGTGCCAGTAGTATAGGGGCAGTCCTTGGGACAGATACGCAGTATTTT. The complete variable domain, with remaining parts taken from reference TRBV19 and TRBJ2-3, reads DGGITQSPKYLFRKEGQNVTLSCEQNLNHDAMYWYRQDPGQGLRLIYYSQIVNDFQKGDIAEGYSVSREKKESFPLTVTSAQKNPTAFYLCASSIGAVLGTDTQYFGPGTRLTVL.

The CDR3 sequence is CASSEARARGGYTF. The CDR3 DNA follows: TGTGCCAGCAGTGAAGCGAGAGCCAGGGGGGGCTACACCTTC. The rearrangement joins TRBV6-1 to TRBJ1-2, with 7 nucleotides matching TRBD1. V gave up 0 bases and J gave up 8 bases; unmatched junction bases: 6. The CDR3 length is 14 residues. Germline V gene sequence: CDR1 MNHNS, CDR2 SASEGT.

V usage is TRBV10-1 and J usage is TRBJ2-2; the match to TRBD1 covers 8 bases. The CDR3 covers 15 residues. The germline gives CDR1 WNHNN, CDR2 SYGVQD (reference sequence). J gave up 9 bases and V 6 bases, and 12 bases lay outside the gene matches. The CDR3 region is CASSPGQGGVRELFF. In DNA, the CDR3 is TGCGCCAGCAGCCCAGGACAGGGAGGTGTCCGGGAGCTGTTTTTT.

The rearrangement links TRBV2 to TRBJ2-7; D may be TRBD2 (5 bases). The ends were cut back, 7 bases at V and 2 bases at J, with 15 bases in the middle. Germline CDR1 SNHLY, CDR2 FYNNEI. This CDR3 is 14 amino acids long. The CDR3 sequence: CASTPGLTTYEQYF. The CDR3 DNA reads as TGTGCCAGCACGCCGGGCCTGACTACCTACGAGCAGTACTTC.

The V call is TRBV4-2, the J call TRBJ2-5; 15 bases are shared with TRBD2. This CDR3 region has 19 residues. Unmatched junction bases numbered 11, after V lost 1 base and J lost 5 bases. CDR1 and CDR2 from the germline V gene are LGHNA and YNFKEQ. The CDR3 sequence is CASSQGLWTSGGAAETQYF. DNA of the CDR3: TGTGCCAGCAGCCAAGGTCTTTGGACTAGCGGGGGGGCCGCCGAGACCCAGTACTTC.

Regarding this clone: Other nucleotide sequences in the sample specify the same CDR3. V and J are TRBV6-5 and TRBJ2-7, with D hard to call. CDR1 MNHEY and CDR2 SVGAGI come from the germline V gene. CDR3 length equals 15 residues. V was pared by 7 bases and J by 3 bases, with 19 bases between. CDR3 DNA sequence: TGTGCCAGCACTCCAAGAGGCAGCCTTTTCTACGAGCAGTACTTC. It specifies CASTPRGSLFYEQYF.

The chain is built from TRBV5-1 and TRBJ1-2; TRBD1 might be the D (5 bases). From germline, CDR1 is SGHRS and CDR2 YFSETQ. Trimming left V 3 bases short and J 7 bases short, with 16 bases between. This CDR3 has 14 residues. CDR3 in amino acids: CASSSQGGAGGYTF. The CDR3 DNA follows: TGCGCCAGCAGCTCCCAGGGTGGGGCCGGTGGCTACACCTTC.

This chain uses TRBV28 with TRBJ1-2, with D maybe TRBD1 (6 bases). This CDR3 is 14 amino acids long. Germline V gene data show CDR1 as MDHEN and CDR2 as SYDVKM. With 7 bases removed from V and 1 base from J, the gap between germline ends came to 13 bases. CDR3 amino acids: CASKGGGLNYGYTF. CDR3 bases: TGTGCCAGCAAGGGCGGGGGCCTTAACTATGGCTACACCTTC.

The chain is built from TRBV18 and TRBJ1-1, with D perhaps TRBD1 (6 bases). This CDR3 is 16 amino acids long. The germline V gene has CDR1 KGHSH and CDR2 LQKENI. Trimming pared 3 bases from V and 5 bases from J, leaving 19 bases between. The chain's CDR3 is CASSPTGQAGGTEAFF. The CDR3 region has the DNA TGTGCCAGCTCACCGACAGGCCAGGCGGGAGGGACTGAAGCTTTCTTT.

The chain employs TRBV10-3 and TRBJ1-6; unclear D gene. Trimming removed 8 bases from V and 9 bases from J, with 20 bases in between. The germline V gene encodes CDR1 ENHRY and CDR2 SYGVKD. The CDR3 is 15 residues long. The chain's CDR3 is CAIRAERSASSPLHF. CDR3 sequence (DNA): TGTGCCATCCGGGCGGAGAGGTCGGCCTCTTCACCCCTCCACTTT.

This clone has a single count. This sequence joins TRBV2 and TRBJ1-1; no reliable D call. V lost 7 bases, J lost 0 bases, and 12 bases lay in between. CDR1 is SNHLY and CDR2 is FYNNEI in the germline V gene. There are 14 residues in the CDR3. CDR3 loop: CASITEIMNTEAFF. The CDR3 DNA follows: TGTGCCAGCATAACAGAAATCATGAACACTGAAGCTTTCTTT.

The chain uses TRBV5-1 and TRBJ2-1; TRBD1 aligns across 8 bases. The CDR3 contains 15 residues. In germline, CDR1 is SGHRS, CDR2 YFSETQ. Trimming cost V 4 bases and J 3 bases; bases outside gene matches: 6. CDR3 region: CASSTGQGFYNEQFF. CDR3 bases: TGCGCCAGCAGCACTGGACAGGGTTTCTACAATGAGCAGTTCTTC. Using reference TRBV5-1 and TRBJ2-1 for the parts outside the CDR3, the full variable domain is KAGVTQTPRYLIKTRGQQVTLSCSPISGHRSVSWYQQTPGQGLQFLFEYFSETQRNKGNFPGRFSGRQFSNSRSEMNVSTLELGDSALYLCASSTGQGFYNEQFFGPGTRLTVL.

This clone was detected a few times. The V call is TRBV5-6, the J call TRBJ2-7; D is possibly TRBD1 or TRBD2 (5 bases each). Deletions cut 4 bases from V and 3 bases from J, with 11 bases between. Germline CDR1 reads SGHDT; CDR2 reads YYEEEE. The CDR3 consists of 13 residues. DNA for the CDR3: TGTGCCAGCAGCGGGGGAATTGGCTACGAGCAGTACTTC. Translation gives CASSGGIGYEQYF.

The chain recombines TRBV30 with TRBJ2-4; 7 bases agree with TRBD1. This CDR3 is built from 15 residues. The V gene's germline CDR1 is GTSNPN and CDR2 SVGIG (reference sequence). Trimming at V came to 3 bases and at J to 0 bases, leaving 5 bases not matched to a gene. CDR3 protein: CAWRGDSLAKNIQYF. CDR3 sequence (DNA): TGTGCCTGGAGGGGGGACAGTCTAGCCAAAAACATTCAGTACTTC.

The rearrangement uses TRBV7-8 and TRBJ2-5, with D uncertain. This CDR3 is built from 14 residues. V gave up 0 bases and J gave up 6 bases, with 11 bases separating them. CDR1 is SGHVS, CDR2 FQNEAQ, per germline. In nucleotides, the CDR3 is TGTGCCAGCAGCTTAGCGTCAGAAAGTCAGACCCAGTACTTC. Its protein product is CASSLASESQTQYF.